Below, 8 T cell receptor beta chains from the same sample are listed, as sequenced in a study of T cells in Graves' hyperthyroidism and ophthalmopathy. What was amplified from RNA transcripts were TCR beta CDR3 regions. HTBI primers drove first-round RT-PCR of the TCR CDR3. TCRdb called the multiplex PCR reads again in MiXCR, with one record for every CDR3 protein. The table includes 450,000 to 700,000 distinct CDR3 sequences, about half detected once. Sequencing used peripheral blood or thyroid tissue (not recorded which). These receptors came from a woman between 18 and 30 years old with Graves' hyperthyroidism.

In this sample, this clonotype turned up a few times. This rearrangement joins TRBV29-1 to TRBJ2-7; D ambiguous. Germline CDR1 SQVTM, CDR2 ANQGSEA. This CDR3 is 9 amino acids long. Trimming shortened V by 8 bases and J by 7 bases, and 9 bases separated the two germline ends. CDR3 bases: TGCAGCTTAGTTGGTGAGCAGTACTTC. Encoded protein: CSLVGEQYF.

This clonotype was detected only once. The chain uses TRBV29-1 and TRBJ2-1, with D possibly being TRBD2 (6 bases). The CDR3 extends over 14 amino acids. Per germline, CDR1 SQVTM and CDR2 ANQGSEA. The CDR3 spells CGAPLGRIRDEQFF. The CDR3 DNA follows: TGCGGCGCTCCCTTGGGGAGGATAAGGGATGAGCAGTTCTTC.

The V call is TRBV20-1, the J call TRBJ2-5; D not resolved. The V gene lost 4 bases and the J gene lost 5 bases, with 5 bases spanning the gap. The CDR3 loop spans 10 amino acids. Germline CDR1 and CDR2: DFQATT and SNEGSKA (reference sequence). The CDR3 DNA sequence: TGCAGTGCTAACCGGGAGACCCAGTACTTC. This encodes CSANRETQYF.

The genes are TRBV6-6 and TRBJ1-1, with D unclear. Germline CDR1 is MNHNY and CDR2 is SVGAGI (reference sequence). V gave up 5 bases and J gave up 14 bases, with 27 bases separating them. The CDR3 contains 15 residues. The CDR3 sequence: CASSGQSSSYNEQFF. The CDR3, as DNA: TGTGCCAGCAGTGGTCAGAGTAGCTCCTACAATGAGCAGTTCTTT.

This chain links TRBV7-9 with TRBJ1-1, with D perhaps TRBD1 (5 bases). The V end lost 5 bases, the J end lost 1 base, and 11 bases lay between the germline ends. The CDR3 has 14 residues. Germline V lookup: CDR1 SEHNR, CDR2 FQNEAQ (reference sequence). This CDR3 is CASSMYTGNTEAFF. The CDR3 nucleotides read TGTGCCAGCAGCATGTACACAGGGAACACTGAAGCTTTCTTT.

J is TRBJ1-3 and V is TRBV20-1; possibly TRBD1 for D (6 bases). The CDR3 sequence is 18 residues long. Trimming removed 0 bases at V and 0 bases at J, with 18 bases between. Per the germline V gene, CDR1 is DFQATT and CDR2 is SNEGSKA (reference sequence). The CDR3 loop reads CSARDRLLAGHSGNTIYF. The DNA for the CDR3 is TGCAGTGCTAGAGATCGTCTACTAGCGGGACACTCTGGAAACACCATATATTTT.

This rearrangement joins TRBV7-6 to TRBJ2-7, with 8 bases lining up with TRBD1. The CDR3 contains 14 residues. The V gene end was trimmed by 11 bases and the J gene end by 0 bases; junction bases not matched to a gene: 9. Per the germline V gene, CDR1 is SGHVS and CDR2 is FNYEAQ. The CDR3 nucleotides are TGTGCCTGCCCCAGGACAGGGAGCTCCTACGAGCAGTACTTC. Its protein product is CACPRTGSSYEQYF.

The rearrangement joins TRBV5-4 to TRBJ2-7; 9 nucleotides align to TRBD2. Trimming removed 2 bases from V and 2 bases from J; junction bases left unmatched: 5. The CDR3 spans 15 residues. Germline V gives CDR1 SGHNT, CDR2 YYREEE (reference sequence). CDR3 sequence reads: CASSLSRGRAYEQYF. The CDR3 region has the DNA TGTGCCAGCAGCTTATCGCGCGGGAGGGCCTACGAGCAGTACTTC.